Each of the 9 T cell receptor beta chains below was sequenced from the same sample in a study of human T cells and chemical hapten exposure. Each CDR3 protein gets one entry after TCRdb re-called the RACE reads with MiXCR. The profile shows a few hundred thousand distinct CDR3 sequences, approximately 5.8% of them singletons. Time point meaning: pre-sensitization, week 0. Described treatment: therapeutic diphenylcyclopropenone sensitization with weekly scalp DPC. Specimen: whole blood, collected in connection with sensitization to the hapten diphenylcyclopropenone (DPC). Every receptor here comes from a woman between 18 and 29 years old with alopecia areata. Some clones in this sample may be carry-over from other donors' samples.

This clonotype appeared many times. The chain is built from TRBV5-5 and TRBJ2-5; TRBD2 matches at 13 bases. Germline trimming cut 4 bases from V and 5 bases from J; bases unmatched to any gene: 8. Per germline, CDR1 SGHKS and CDR2 YYEKEE (reference sequence). The CDR3 covers 16 residues. In DNA, the CDR3 is TGTGCCAGCAGCAATCTACTAGCGGGGGGGCCTGAGACCCAGTACTTC. The encoded protein is CASSNLLAGGPETQYF.

This chain connects TRBV28 to TRBJ2-3; 7 positions agree with TRBD1. The CDR3 consists of 14 residues. Germline values: CDR1 MDHEN, CDR2 SYDVKM. V lost 7 bases and J lost 4; bases outside the gene matches: 8. The CDR3 nucleotides are TGTGCCAGCAAGTTCGGGACAGTAGCAGATACGCAGTATTTT. Its translation is CASKFGTVADTQYF.

V gene TRBV7-9 combines with J gene TRBJ1-1; D remains unclear. V was shortened by 3 bases and J by 1 base, with 6 bases between the two germline ends. The CDR3 runs 13 residues. CDR1 is SEHNR, CDR2 FQNEAQ, per germline (reference sequence). CDR3 residues: CASSLYANTEAFF. Here the CDR3 DNA reads TGTGCCAGCAGCTTGTACGCGAACACTGAAGCTTTCTTT.

The sample holds a few counts of this clonotype. V gene TRBV27 combines with J gene TRBJ2-2; either TRBD1 or TRBD2 may fit D (5 bases each). This CDR3 is built from 12 residues. Germline V lookup: CDR1 MNHEY, CDR2 SMNVEV (reference sequence). The V and J ends lost 7 bases and 7 bases respectively, with 10 bases between them. The CDR3 loop reads CASTLGDGELFF. The CDR3, as DNA: TGTGCCAGCACCCTGGGGGACGGGGAGCTGTTTTTT.

A remark on this clonotype: A read error may be the cause here, since a much bigger clone is one base away. The CDR3 DNA is TGTGCCAGCAGCCCGCGGGCCAGGGATGGCTGCACCTTC. It specifies CASSPRARDGCTF. This chain links TRBV14 with TRBJ1-2; D might be TRBD1 (5 bases). The CDR3 sequence is 13 residues long. Looked up from germline, CDR1 is SGHDN and CDR2 is FVKESK. Supplemented by reference TRBV14 and TRBJ1-2, the full variable domain reads EAGVTQFPSHSVIEKGQTVTLRCDPISGHDNLYWYRRVMGKEIKFLLHFVKESKQDESGMPNNRFLAERTGGTYSTLKVQPAELEDSGVYFCASSPRARDGCTFGSGTRLTVV.

This clonotype has a handful of counts. V is TRBV20-1 and J is TRBJ1-2; TRBD1 agrees at 8 bases. V lost 5 bases to trimming and J lost 7 bases; unmatched junction nucleotides: 6. The CDR3 is 12 residues long. Germline CDR1 is DFQATT and CDR2 is SNEGSKA (reference sequence). The CDR3 DNA reads TGCAGTGCTTACGGACAGGGTACTGGCTACACCTTC. Translation gives CSAYGQGTGYTF.

This sequence joins TRBV4-3 and TRBJ1-1, with 7 bases aligning to TRBD1. J was trimmed by 3 bases and V by 0 bases; bases with no gene match: 4. Germline values: CDR1 LGHNA, CDR2 YSLEER. This CDR3 contains 15 residues. CDR3 residues: CASSQDTGDYTEAFF. In nucleotides, the CDR3 is TGCGCCAGCAGCCAAGATACAGGGGACTACACTGAAGCTTTCTTT.

This clonotype came up many times. CDR3 DNA: TGTGCCACCAGTGATTCTCGTCTCTCTGGGGCCAACGTCCTGACTTTC. Translated, it gives CATSDSRLSGANVLTF. The rearrangement uses TRBV24-1 and TRBJ2-6; no clear D gene. V lost 2 bases, J lost 0 bases, and 7 bases lay in between. From germline, CDR1 is KGHDR and CDR2 SFDVKD. The CDR3 contains 16 residues.

This clonotype has ten or more counts. The chain uses TRBV15 and TRBJ2-7, with 7 positions matching TRBD2. V lost 6 bases and J lost 5; bases outside the gene matches: 1. The V gene's germline CDR1 is LNHNV and CDR2 YYDKDF (reference sequence). The CDR3 length is 11 residues. The DNA of the CDR3 is TGTGCCACCAGGAGCGGGGACGAGCAGTACTTC. Translating gives CATRSGDEQYF.